The 28 T cell receptor beta chains below come from one sample, sequenced in a study of blood T cells in healthy people across ages. Alongside a J-beta primer mix, a sample-barcoded 5' primer served in a second PCR lasting about 7 to 12 cycles. TCRdb independently ran MiXCR on the 5' RACE reads; one entry per CDR3 protein. The repertoire holds over 1,300,000 distinct CDR3 sequences, 59% seen once, with over 5% in the top ten. Sequences were obtained from blood. Source of these receptors: a man between 18 and 35 years old in good health.

The rearrangement joins TRBV12-3 or TRBV12-4 to TRBJ2-6; D not resolved. V lost 11 bases and J lost 2, with 10 bases in between. CDR3 length: 13 residues. For the CDR3, the DNA is TGTGCCGGACGATCCACTGGGGCCAACGTCCTGACTTTC. This sequence encodes CAGRSTGANVLTF.

The chain links TRBV7-6 to TRBJ2-5, with 9 nucleotides matching TRBD1. J gave up 4 bases and V 5 bases, and 8 bases lay outside the gene matches. Germline CDR1 is SGHVS and CDR2 is FNYEAQ. The CDR3 covers 15 residues. CDR3 DNA sequence: TGTGCCAGCAGCCTCCCCACAGGGGGCGCAGAGACCCAGTACTTC. Amino acids: CASSLPTGGAETQYF.

The CDR3: CSARTGQGVNEQFF. The CDR3 nucleotides are TGCAGTGCTAGAACTGGACAGGGTGTAAATGAGCAGTTCTTC. The V gene is TRBV20-1, the J gene TRBJ2-1; TRBD1 agrees at 8 bases. The trim removed 2 bases at V and 7 bases at J, leaving 7 bases unmatched. From germline, CDR1 is DFQATT and CDR2 SNEGSKA (reference sequence). The CDR3 runs 14 residues.

The chain carries TRBV27 and TRBJ2-1, with D perhaps TRBD2 (5 bases). Trimming shortened V by 5 bases and J by 0 bases, and 11 bases separated the two germline ends. CDR1 and CDR2 from the germline V gene are MNHEY and SMNVEV (reference sequence). This CDR3 comprises 15 residues. CDR3 in amino acids: CASSTHRDSYNEQFF. As DNA, the CDR3 is TGTGCCAGCAGTACCCACCGGGACTCCTACAATGAGCAGTTCTTC.

The V and J genes are TRBV11-1 and TRBJ2-1; tentative D call: TRBD2 (6 bases). The germline gives CDR1 SGHAT, CDR2 FQDESV (reference sequence). CDR3 length equals 14 residues. The V gene lost 7 bases and the J gene lost 4 bases, with 14 bases spanning the gap. Here the CDR3 DNA reads TGTGCCAGCACCCTGGAGGGGAGTTACAATGAGCAGTTCTTC. It codes for CASTLEGSYNEQFF. Based on the CDR3 plus reference TRBV11-1 and TRBJ2-1, the full variable domain is EAEVAQSPRYKITEKSQAVAFWCDPISGHATLYWYRQILGQGPELLVQFQDESVVDDSQLPKDRFSAERLKGVDSTLKIQPAELGDSAMYLCASTLEGSYNEQFFGPGTRLTVL.

This chain links TRBV29-1 with TRBJ2-1; D ambiguous. CDR1 and CDR2 (germline): SQVTM, ANQGSEA. V lost 6 bases and J 7 bases, leaving 19 bases between the germline ends. This CDR3 has 14 amino acids. The CDR3 DNA follows: TGCAGCGTCGCTAGTGCCCCCCCCAAAAATGAGCAGTTCTTC. Its translation is CSVASAPPKNEQFF.

This clonotype turned up a few times. This sequence joins TRBV12-3 or TRBV12-4 and TRBJ2-3; 7 nucleotides align to TRBD1. V shed 9 bases and J 4 bases; nucleotides not matched to a gene: 10. The CDR3 extends over 14 amino acids. CDR3 sequence: CASRDSALPDTQYF. CDR3 nucleotide sequence: TGTGCCAGTCGGGACAGCGCATTGCCAGATACGCAGTATTTT.

The chain combines TRBV12-3 or TRBV12-4 with TRBJ1-4; D remains unclear. CDR3 length: 14 amino acids. The ends were cut back, 7 bases at V and 7 bases at J, with 16 bases in the middle. This CDR3 is CASTNLLTGEKLFF. The CDR3 nucleotides read TGTGCCAGCACTAACCTTCTGACGGGTGAAAAACTGTTTTTT.

This chain connects TRBV21-1 to TRBJ2-5; the table assigns TRBD1, which was not confirmed against the DNA. TRBV21-1 is a listed pseudogene. This CDR3 has 11 residues. CDR3 sequence reads: CASPPEMTQYF. The CDR3 nucleotides are TGTGCCAGCCCCCCGGAGATGACCCAGTACTTC.

The J gene is TRBJ2-7, the V gene TRBV20-1; no firm D call. Germline lookup yields CDR1 DFQATT and CDR2 SNEGSKA (reference sequence). Trimming cost V 1 base and J 1 base, with 14 bases left between them. The CDR3 runs 15 residues. CDR3 DNA sequence: TGCAGTGCTAGAGGACCTCCGTTGATATCCTACGAGCAGTACTTC. Residues: CSARGPPLISYEQYF.

This clonotype occurred a few times. The CDR3 DNA reads TGTGCCACCAGTGACCAATTCGTAGATACGCAGTATTTT. Amino acid sequence: CATSDQFVDTQYF. The chain couples TRBV24-1 to TRBJ2-3, with unresolved D. The CDR3 extends over 13 amino acids. Germline V CDR1 and CDR2: KGHDR, SFDVKD. The ends were cut back, 4 bases at V and 5 bases at J, with 9 bases in the middle.

This sequence joins TRBV25-1 and TRBJ1-5; D is uncertain. CDR1 and CDR2 from the germline V gene are MGHDK and SYGVNS. CDR3 length equals 15 residues. V was pared by 4 bases and J by 3 bases, with 13 bases between. CDR3 DNA: TGTGCCAGCAGTGGTGGAGGCTCGGCCAATCAGCCCCAGCATTTT. This translates into CASSGGGSANQPQHF.

The genes are TRBV29-1 and TRBJ2-3; 8 nucleotides line up with TRBD2. The V gene's germline CDR1 is SQVTM and CDR2 ANQGSEA. The length of the CDR3 is 16 residues. V lost 6 bases, J lost 2 bases, and 13 bases stayed unmatched. Here the CDR3 DNA reads TGCAGCGTCGCCGGCCTATTAGCGGGGCCCACAGATACGCAGTATTTT. Residues: CSVAGLLAGPTDTQYF.

V gene TRBV7-2 combines with J gene TRBJ2-1; TRBD1 aligns across 7 bases. Germline values: CDR1 SGHTA, CDR2 FQGNSA. The junction had 19 bases not matched to a gene; V was cut back by 7 bases and J by 13 bases. The CDR3 contains 15 residues. The CDR3 DNA sequence: TGTGCCAGCACCGTTCCGGGACAGCCCTGGGAGACCCAGTTCTTC. Protein: CASTVPGQPWETQFF.

To note about this clonotype: The junction departs from germline at one end; a sequencing error may be responsible. The chain uses TRBV20-1 and TRBJ2-1; 13 nucleotides agree with TRBD2. Germline V lookup: CDR1 DFQATT, CDR2 SNEGSKA (reference sequence). The CDR3 is 16 residues long. CDR3: CSAPPGTSGIYNERFF. The CDR3 DNA reads TGCAGTGCCCCGCCCGGGACTAGCGGGATCTACAATGAGCGGTTCTTC.

This clonotype was seen only a few times. V gene TRBV25-1 combines with J gene TRBJ2-7; TRBD1 or TRBD2 may be the D gene (5 bases each). With the DNA end fitting TRBJ2-5 better, the J assignment may be wrong. The CDR3 runs 16 residues. The germline CDR1 and CDR2 sequences are MGHDK and SYGVNS. CDR3 DNA sequence: TGTGCCAGCAGTCCATCCGGGACCCATGTCTGGGAGACCCAGTACTTC. Protein sequence: CASSPSGTHVWETQYF.

This clonotype was detected a few times. The chain uses TRBV12-3 or TRBV12-4 and TRBJ2-4; 7 nucleotides match TRBD1. J lost 0 bases, V lost 6 bases, and 2 bases had no gene match. The CDR3 loop spans 14 amino acids. The CDR3 DNA reads as TGTGCCAGCAGGGGGACAGAAGCCAAAAACATTCAGTACTTC. Amino acid sequence: CASRGTEAKNIQYF.

The rearrangement links TRBV9 to TRBJ2-1; 9 bases align to TRBD2. CDR3 length equals 14 residues. Germline CDR1 SGDLS, CDR2 YYNGEE. The V segment lost 2 bases and the J segment 8 bases; nucleotides outside the gene matches: 5. The DNA for the CDR3 is TGTGCCAGCAGCGTTAGCGGGAGAGTCCATGAGCAGTTCTTC. Its translation: CASSVSGRVHEQFF.

The rearrangement joins TRBV4-3 to TRBJ2-1; 9 bases match TRBD1. After removal of 2 bases from V and 7 bases from J, the junction contained 9 bases not matched to a gene. The length of the CDR3 is 16 residues. The germline gives CDR1 LGHNA, CDR2 YSLEER. CDR3 in amino acids: CASSQTGTGNVNEQFF. The CDR3 DNA follows: TGCGCCAGCAGCCAAACCGGGACAGGGAATGTGAATGAGCAGTTCTTC.

The rearrangement joins TRBV10-3 to TRBJ2-1, with TRBD2 matching over 10 bases. V trimming: 2 bases; J trimming: 7 bases; junction bases outside the gene matches: 8. The CDR3 is made up of 16 amino acids. Per germline, CDR1 ENHRY and CDR2 SYGVKD. The CDR3 coding sequence is TGTGCCATCAGTGAGAGTGTAAGCGGGAGGGCAAATGAGCAGTTCTTC. This translates into CAISESVSGRANEQFF.

This chain connects TRBV3-1 to TRBJ2-5, with 9 bases that match TRBD2. The CDR3 loop spans 14 amino acids. The V and J ends lost 0 bases and 11 bases, in that order; junction bases with no gene match: 7. Per germline, CDR1 LGHDT and CDR2 YNNKEL (reference sequence). CDR3 protein: CASSQDLAGNEQYF. DNA of the CDR3: TGTGCCAGCAGCCAAGACCTAGCGGGGAATGAGCAGTACTTC.

The chain joins TRBV5-1 to TRBJ2-1; 10 nucleotides align to TRBD1. The CDR3 has 17 amino acids. Trimming removed 0 bases from V and 9 bases from J; junction bases left unmatched: 12. The germline gives CDR1 SGHRS, CDR2 YFSETQ. The CDR3 protein is CASSLASLSGQGTEQFF. The CDR3 DNA sequence: TGCGCCAGCAGCTTGGCCTCTCTCTCGGGACAGGGGACTGAGCAGTTCTTC.

Note on this clonotype: The junction does not match germline at one end; this may be a read error. The rearrangement links TRBV6-1 to TRBJ2-1; D ambiguous. The CDR3 extends over 18 amino acids. Per germline, CDR1 MNHNS and CDR2 SASEGT. The CDR3 loop reads CASSEAVTALSSYNEQFF. The CDR3 DNA is TGTGCCAGCAGCGAAGCTGTAACTGCCCTGAGCTCCTACAATGAGCAGTTCTTC.

The chain links TRBV3-1 to TRBJ1-2; 8 positions agree with TRBD1. The CDR3 is made up of 16 amino acids. V shed 4 bases, J shed 1 base, and the junction held 8 bases outside the gene matches. Germline V gives CDR1 LGHDT, CDR2 YNNKEL (reference sequence). CDR3 coding DNA: TGTGCCAGCAGCCGCGGACAGGGTCGAGGTAACTATGGCTACACCTTC. It yields the protein CASSRGQGRGNYGYTF.

Points on this clonotype: A much larger clone lies one base from this, so it may be a read error. This chain uses TRBV27 with TRBJ2-1; D possibly corresponds to TRBD2 (6 bases). The length of the CDR3 is 16 residues. Germline V gene lookup returns CDR1 MNHEY and CDR2 SMNVEV (reference sequence). The CDR3 loop reads CASMSPSGGWNNGQFF. The CDR3 nucleotides read TGTGCCAGCATGTCCCCATCCGGGGGATGGAACAATGGGCAGTTCTTC.

This chain joins TRBV15 and TRBJ2-5; possibly TRBD2 for D (5 bases). The length of the CDR3 is 14 residues. Germline loops: CDR1 LNHNV, CDR2 YYDKDF (reference sequence). V dropped 1 base and J dropped 5 bases, with 11 bases sitting between them. The CDR3 here is CATSRVGLLETQYF. CDR3 DNA: TGTGCCACCAGCAGAGTCGGACTGCTGGAGACCCAGTACTTC.

This clonotype was seen just once. The chain is built from TRBV20-1 and TRBJ2-1, with 8 bases lining up with TRBD2. Germline CDR1 is DFQATT and CDR2 is SNEGSKA (reference sequence). Germline trimming cut 3 bases from V and 6 bases from J; bases unmatched to any gene: 10. The CDR3 runs to 15 residues. Here the CDR3 reads CSASTGTSVRNEQFF. The CDR3 DNA reads TGCAGTGCTAGCACCGGGACTAGTGTTCGCAATGAGCAGTTCTTC.

This clonotype was picked up many times. The chain carries TRBV10-3 and TRBJ2-1; tentatively, D is TRBD2 (6 bases). Germline V gene sequence: CDR1 ENHRY, CDR2 SYGVKD. Trimming stripped 10 bases from V and 1 base from J, with 8 bases between. The CDR3 covers 12 residues. Here the CDR3 reads CATGGSYNEQFF. CDR3 bases: TGTGCCACCGGGGGATCCTACAATGAGCAGTTCTTC.